This is a list of T cell receptor beta chains from one sample in a study of T cell changes during pregnancy in multiple sclerosis. Sequencing was performed with immunoSEQ multiplex PCR; in TCRdb, only in-frame clones are kept and a portion is missing. The repertoire holds approximately 41,000 clones, with around nine tenths as singletons. Here the sequenced sample was CD4+ T cells from peripheral blood mononuclear cells, taken in the second trimester of pregnancy. All receptors derive from a female donor in good health, enrolled as a control in a pregnancy study. CDR3s include the opening cysteine and the closing phenylalanine or tryptophan. D genes are given only for firm matches. Not all rows give a size; the values are once, few, many and, for expanded clones, a class.

D: NA; V: TRBV5-8; J: TRBJ1-1; length: 11; size: NA; DNA: TGTGCCAGCAGCCGCGGATCTGAAGCTTTCTTT; CDR3: CASSRGSEAFF
D: NA; V: TRBV6-5; J: TRBJ1-1; length: 13; size: NA; DNA: TGTGCCAGCAGCCGCGAAGTGAACACTGAAGCTTTCTTT; CDR3: CASSREVNTEAFF
D: NA; V: TRBV7-3; J: TRBJ1-3; length: 14; size: few; DNA: TGTGCCAGCAGCTTAACCGGTACTGGAAACACCATATATTTT; CDR3: CASSLTGTGNTIYF
D: NA; V: TRBV6-5; J: TRBJ1-1; length: 14; size: NA; DNA: TGTGCCAGCAGTTACAACACAGTAGGCACTGAAGCTTTCTTT; CDR3: CASSYNTVGTEAFF
D: TRBD1; V: TRBV30; J: TRBJ1-6; length: 14; size: NA; DNA: TGTGCCTGGAGTGTAGGGGGCCGAAATTCACCCCTCCACTTT; CDR3: CAWSVGGRNSPLHF
D: NA; V: TRBV6-5; J: TRBJ2-3; length: 15; size: NA; DNA: TGTGCCAGCAGTTCCCTAACGGGGAAGAGGGGGACGCAGTATTTT; CDR3: CASSSLTGKRGTQYF
D: TRBD1; V: TRBV2; J: TRBJ1-5; length: 15; size: NA; DNA: TGTGCCAGCAGACCCGGACAGGGCAGCAATCAGCCCCAGCATTTT; CDR3: CASRPGQGSNQPQHF
D: TRBD1; V: TRBV4-1; J: TRBJ1-6; length: 15; size: few; DNA: TGCGCCAGCAGCCAACTCTCAGGGGGCAATTCACCCCTCCACTTT; CDR3: CASSQLSGGNSPLHF
D: NA; V: TRBV13; J: TRBJ2-5; length: 13; size: NA; DNA: TGTGCCAGCAACCGATGGGACAAGGAGACCCAGTACTTC; CDR3: CASNRWDKETQYF
D: NA; V: TRBV6-5; J: TRBJ1-6; length: 15; size: NA; DNA: TGTGCCAGCAGTCCTAAAGGGGGTTATAATTCACCCCTCCACTTT; CDR3: CASSPKGGYNSPLHF
D: NA; V: TRBV19; J: TRBJ1-3; length: 13; size: NA; DNA: TGTGCCAGTAGTGGGGCCTCTGGAAACACCATATATTTT; CDR3: CASSGASGNTIYF
D: TRBD2; V: TRBV5-4; J: TRBJ2-7; length: 15; size: once; DNA: TGTGCCAGCAGCTGGGGAGGGACCGTCTCCTACGAGCAGTACTTC; CDR3: CASSWGGTVSYEQYF